The clone carrying this TCR beta chain was seen ten or more times. Its antigen is not known. Among the hyperthyroidism patients, all were newly diagnosed, aged 18 to 65, with under 2 months' duration. Clinical symptoms, serum thyroxine, TRAb, thyroid ultrasound and orbital computed tomography determined diagnosis. The sample comes from a study of Graves' ophthalmopathy and Graves' hyperthyroidism. The germline gives CDR1 KGHSH, CDR2 LQKENI. This CDR3 spans 15 amino acids. The V and J ends lost 7 bases and 9 bases respectively, with 25 bases between them. For repertoire sequencing, the TCR beta CDR3 regions were amplified from RNA transcripts. HTBI-primed first-round RT-PCR preceded second-round multiplex PCR. TCRdb fed the multiplex PCR reads into MiXCR, producing one record per CDR3 protein. The sample gives hundreds of thousands of distinct CDR3 sequences, roughly 21% of which show up once; 2.5% to 3.5% is in the top ten.

General observations from the study: Stable hyperthyroidism and ophthalmopathy were told apart by a 13-signature model, which achieved 85% to 90% sensitivity and 65% to 83% specificity.

Input material: peripheral blood. This TCR was recovered from a woman younger than 30 with stable Graves' hyperthyroidism. V usage is TRBV18 and J usage is TRBJ2-7; no reliable D call. In DNA form, the CDR3 reads TGTGCCAGCTTTGAGAGCCACCATCCTGGAAACGTGCAGTACTTC. Protein: CASFESHHPGNVQYF. Full variable domain (remainder filled in from reference TRBV18 and TRBJ2-7): NAGVMQNPRHLVRRRGQEARLRCSPMKGHSHVYWYRQLPEEGLKFMVYLQKENIIDESGMPKERFSAEFPKEGPSILRIQQVVRGDSAAYFCASFESHHPGNVQYFGPGTRLTVT.